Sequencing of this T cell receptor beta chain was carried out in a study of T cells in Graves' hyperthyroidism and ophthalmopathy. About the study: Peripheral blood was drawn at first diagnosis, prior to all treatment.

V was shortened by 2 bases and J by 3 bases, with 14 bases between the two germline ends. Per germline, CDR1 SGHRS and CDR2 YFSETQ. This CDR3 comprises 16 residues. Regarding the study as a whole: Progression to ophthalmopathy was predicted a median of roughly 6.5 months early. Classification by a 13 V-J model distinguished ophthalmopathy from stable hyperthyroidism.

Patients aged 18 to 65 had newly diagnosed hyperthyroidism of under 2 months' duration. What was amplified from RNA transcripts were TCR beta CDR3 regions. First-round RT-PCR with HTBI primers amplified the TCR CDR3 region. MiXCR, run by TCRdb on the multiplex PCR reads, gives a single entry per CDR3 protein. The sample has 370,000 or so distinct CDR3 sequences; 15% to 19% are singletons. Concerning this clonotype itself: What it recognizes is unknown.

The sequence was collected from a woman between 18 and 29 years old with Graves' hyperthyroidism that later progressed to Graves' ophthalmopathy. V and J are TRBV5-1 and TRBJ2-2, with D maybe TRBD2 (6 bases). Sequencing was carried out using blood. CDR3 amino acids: CASSFGTWGDTGELFF. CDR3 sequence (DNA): TGCGCCAGCAGCTTCGGGACGTGGGGGGACACCGGGGAGCTGTTTTTT.